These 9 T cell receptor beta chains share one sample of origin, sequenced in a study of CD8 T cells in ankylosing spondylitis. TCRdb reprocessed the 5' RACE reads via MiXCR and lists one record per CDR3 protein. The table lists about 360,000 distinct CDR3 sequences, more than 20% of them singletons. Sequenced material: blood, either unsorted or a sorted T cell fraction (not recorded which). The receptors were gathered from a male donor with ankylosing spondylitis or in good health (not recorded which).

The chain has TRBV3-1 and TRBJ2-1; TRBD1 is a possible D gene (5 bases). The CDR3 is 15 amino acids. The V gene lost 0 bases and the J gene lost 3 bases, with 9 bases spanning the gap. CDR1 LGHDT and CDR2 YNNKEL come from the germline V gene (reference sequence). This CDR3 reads CASSQDGANYNEQFF. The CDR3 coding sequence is TGTGCCAGCAGCCAAGATGGGGCCAACTACAATGAGCAGTTCTTC.

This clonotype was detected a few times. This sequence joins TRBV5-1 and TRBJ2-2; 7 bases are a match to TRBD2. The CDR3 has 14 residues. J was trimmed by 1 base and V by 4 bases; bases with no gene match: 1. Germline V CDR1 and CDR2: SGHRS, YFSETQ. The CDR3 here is CASSRGVNTGELFF. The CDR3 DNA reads TGCGCCAGCAGCCGGGGGGTGAACACCGGGGAGCTGTTTTTT.

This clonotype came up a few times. CDR3 amino acids: CASSLEAMNTEAFF. DNA for the CDR3: TGTGCCAGCAGCCTTGAGGCCATGAACACTGAAGCTTTCTTT. The chain joins TRBV4-2 to TRBJ1-1; D is ambiguous. V was pared by 4 bases and J by 0 bases, with 9 bases between. This CDR3 region has 14 residues. Germline CDR1 reads LGHNA; CDR2 reads YNFKEQ.

CDR3 protein: CATSSSGYEQFF. The CDR3 DNA follows: TGTGCCACCAGCAGCTCAGGGTACGAGCAGTTCTTC. The gene calls are TRBV15 and TRBJ2-1; weak D call: TRBD1 (5 bases). Trimming stripped 3 bases from V and 10 bases from J, with 10 bases between. The CDR3 has 12 amino acids. The germline V gene has CDR1 LNHNV and CDR2 YYDKDF (reference sequence).

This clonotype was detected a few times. The CDR3 loop is CASSSQFSTDTQYF. CDR3 nucleotides: TGTGCCAGCAGCTCCCAGTTTAGCACAGATACGCAGTATTTT. The genes are TRBV5-4 and TRBJ2-3; unclear D gene. The length of the CDR3 is 14 residues. Per the germline V gene, CDR1 is SGHNT and CDR2 is YYREEE (reference sequence). Trimming pared 3 bases from V and 0 bases from J, leaving 8 bases between.

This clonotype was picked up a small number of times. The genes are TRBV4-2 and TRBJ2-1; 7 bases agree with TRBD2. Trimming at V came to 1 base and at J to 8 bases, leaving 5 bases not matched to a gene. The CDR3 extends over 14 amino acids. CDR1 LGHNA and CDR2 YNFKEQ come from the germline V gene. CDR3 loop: CASSQGAGVDEQFF. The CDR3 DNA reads TGTGCCAGCAGCCAAGGGGCGGGGGTTGATGAGCAGTTCTTC.

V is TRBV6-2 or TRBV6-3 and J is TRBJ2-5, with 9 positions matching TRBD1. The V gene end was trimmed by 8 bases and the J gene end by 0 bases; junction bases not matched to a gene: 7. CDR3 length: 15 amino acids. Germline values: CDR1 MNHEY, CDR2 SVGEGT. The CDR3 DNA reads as TGTGCCAGCCTCCGGGACAGGGCTTACCAAGAGACCCAGTACTTC. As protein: CASLRDRAYQETQYF.

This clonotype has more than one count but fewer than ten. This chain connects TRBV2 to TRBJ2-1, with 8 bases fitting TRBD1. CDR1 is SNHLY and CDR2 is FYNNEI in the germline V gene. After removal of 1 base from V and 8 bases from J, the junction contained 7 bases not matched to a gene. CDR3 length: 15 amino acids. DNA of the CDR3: TGTGCCAGCAGTGAAGAGCAGGGGGCTGGCGATGAGCAGTTCTTC. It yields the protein CASSEEQGAGDEQFF.

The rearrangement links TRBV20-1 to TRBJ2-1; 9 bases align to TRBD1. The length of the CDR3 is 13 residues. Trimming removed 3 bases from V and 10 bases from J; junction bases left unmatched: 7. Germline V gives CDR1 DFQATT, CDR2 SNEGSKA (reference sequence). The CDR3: CSARGTGPLEQFF. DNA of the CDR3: TGCAGTGCTAGGGGGACAGGGCCTTTGGAGCAGTTCTTC.